Here is one TCR beta chain with its context. No antigen is known for it. This entry belongs to a study of T cell repertoires in cytomegalovirus infection. Whole-study context: Selected CMV epitopes included recently identified HLA-C-restricted ones as well as well-studied HLA-B-restricted ones. It can be stated that public TCR beta signatures indicated CMV infection as well as a matching HLA type.

General study results and limits: Across the ex vivo response, the dominant clonotypes were HLA-C-restricted CMV-specific TCR beta clonotypes.

Germline CDR1 is DFQATT and CDR2 is SNEGSKA (reference sequence). The CDR3 runs 17 residues. With V trimmed by 5 bases and J by 0 bases, 14 bases remained unmatched. MiXCR, applied by TCRdb to the reads, yields one record per CDR3 protein. The table shows around 500,000 distinct CDR3 sequences, with roughly 46% occurring only once. This TCR derives from a human donor in good health (CMV status not recorded). Some clones in this sample may be carry-over from other donors' samples. The sequencing used cultured PBMCs, collected from culture after CMV antigen stimulation. V is TRBV20-1 and J is TRBJ2-3; 7 bases fit TRBD1. CDR3 DNA sequence: TGCAGTGCTCCACAGGGGCGCAAGACGTATAGCACAGATACGCAGTATTTT. Its protein product is CSAPQGRKTYSTDTQYF.